Described below is a single T cell receptor beta chain sequence and its context. Its recognized antigen is unknown. Base quality data are lacking; no much larger clone is found one base away. Per the publication, the time point label means: blood 4 weeks post-SBRT, at nephrectomy. Interpreted using the paper, the treatment or condition label stands for: 15 Gy SBRT to primary tumor, nephrectomy 4 weeks later. The samples were drawn from a clinical trial, where primary renal cell carcinomas were treated with 15 Gy of stereotactic body radiation therapy and then removed by nephrectomy 4 weeks afterward. To follow tumor-enriched clonotypes, serial peripheral blood was collected from radiation-treated patients at baseline and at 2 weeks and 4 weeks after SBRT. Renal cell carcinoma with clear cell pathology was present in all patients. Genomic DNA for TCR sequencing was prepared using the QIAamp DNA Blood Mini Kit (Qiagen). Samples were included in the analyses only if all quality control checks were passed.

TCR beta libraries were generated from genomic DNA with the immunoSEQ kit, following the manufacturer's recommendations. For library preparation, a first multiplex PCR was performed with proprietary primers, followed by a second PCR in which unique barcodes were added, and bead cleanups were performed after each round. A kit-provided positive control reaction and a negative control reaction were included in every sample batch. The final libraries were assessed on an Agilent 4200 TapeStation D1000 ScreenTape, pooled by volume, and quantified by qPCR. An Illumina NextSeq500 fitted with a MidOutput 150-cycle cartridge performed the sequencing, running 156 Read1 cycles and 15 Index1 cycles with the kit's custom primers. The pooled library was loaded at 0.9 to 1 pM, with a roughly 21% PhiX control spiked in. Processing in the source paper ran as follows. The vendor-processed data were analyzed in R, and a clonotype was defined as all T cells that share the same CDR3 nucleotide sequence. In the clone abundance analyses, frequencies in each sample were normalized to that sample's 10,000 most abundant clones. Public T cell clones, averaging fewer than five per sample, were removed before analysis. A difference in abundance of at least 32-fold between compartments was used to define tumor-enriched and baseline blood-enriched clonotypes. Clonotypes expanded or contracted between blood time points were identified with a beta-binomial differential abundance model. Similarity between tumor and blood repertoires was quantified using the Baroni-Urbani and Buser coefficient, and groups were compared with two-tailed Wilcoxon tests in R. TCRdb's version of the immuneACCESS table is confined to in-frame rearrangements and falls short of the full clone set. An unresolved V gene accounts for under half of the shortfall where checked; the remainder is of unknown origin. V and J calls plus clone size are reproduced from that table; the DNA served to infer D and trimming. Within this sample are more than 120,000 clones, with 70% to 90% of them counted one time only. The ten largest clones add up to around a sixth of the sample.

The germline V gene provides CDR1 SGHAT and CDR2 FQNNGV. Trimming accounts for 4 bases at V and 5 bases at J, while the number of junction bases matched to no gene is 6. The CDR3 measures 15 amino acids from cysteine to phenylalanine. The entry retains the CDR3 DNA only, 45 bases that are in frame from base 1. The sample originates from a study of radiation and T cells in renal cell carcinoma (dated by TCRdb to about 2020). Concerning the study at large: In total, about 53 samples, comprising 26 tumors and 27 peripheral blood samples, were subjected to TCR beta sequencing. The final blood draw was performed at 4 weeks after radiation, at the same time as nephrectomy. A total of 4 million to 5 million unique CDR3 nucleotide sequences, encoding some 2,700,000 unique CDR3 amino acid sequences, were found across all 50 or so samples.

General study outcomes and caveats: Top tumor clonotypes rose in blood from baseline to 2 weeks post-radiation, then contracted by 4 weeks, suggesting transient expansion of tumor-resident clones. Changes in the blood repertoire were not tracked past 4 weeks after treatment. Because pretreatment tumor biopsies were not available, the study could not determine whether clonotypes were already present within the tumor at baseline. Because the trial had a single-armed design, the trial could not examine how radiation dose or scheduling affected the TCR repertoire.

The starting material was blood, obtained from a patient whose treatment included radiotherapy and nephrectomy. This receptor was taken from a woman between 45 and 60 years old with renal cell carcinoma. Recombination connected TRBV11-2 to TRBJ2-5, with 11 middle bases fitting TRBD1. This receptor has the CDR3 CASSSPGQGGETQYF. At the DNA level, the sequence is TGTGCCAGCAGCTCTCCGGGACAGGGGGGGGAGACCCAGTACTTC.